This T cell receptor beta chain is from a study of T cell changes during pregnancy in multiple sclerosis. Germline CDR1 is LNHNV and CDR2 is YYDKDF (reference sequence). Trimming removed 4 bases from V and 2 bases from J, with 11 bases in between. There are 14 residues in the CDR3. Repertoires were generated with immunoSEQ multiplex PCR, while TCRdb's copy carries only in-frame clones and drops some. Among about 50,000 clones listed, approximately 93% were seen once. Sequencing used CD4+ T cells from peripheral blood mononuclear cells, obtained in the third trimester of pregnancy. The receptor was isolated from a female donor with multiple sclerosis, enrolled in a pregnancy study. The chain is built from TRBV15 and TRBJ1-1, with D possibly being TRBD1 (5 bases). CDR3 protein: CATSMGLFNTEAFF. CDR3 in DNA: TGTGCCACCAGCATGGGACTATTTAACACTGAAGCTTTCTTT.